This T cell receptor (beta chain) appears in the sequencing data of a study of cytomegalovirus exposure and HLA in healthy donors. Amplification used 60 Vbeta primers and 13 Jbeta primers. Authors' data handling: It was a later analysis that counted 83 million or so unique TCR beta chains, of which around 11 million were shared. The protocol was immunoSEQ multiplex PCR, while the TCRdb copy is restricted to in-frame clones and leaves out a portion. D and trimming were read from the DNA, whereas the V and J calls and clone size are those reported in that table. The data contain about 160,000 clones, around 80% of them seen just once; the ten biggest clones take up approximately 4.5%. General study points: Through in vitro validation, a few CMV-associated chains were shown to be specific for CMV antigens. Association of a missense DCLRE1C variant with TCR beta V- and J-gene trimming was reported in a later analysis. Associated with cytomegalovirus, according to the listing, were fewer than 200 TCR beta chains.

Comments on this clone: The antigen is undetermined.

Deletions cut 5 bases from V and 2 bases from J, with 10 bases between. Germline-derived CDR1 and CDR2 are MNHEY and SVGAGI. This CDR3 contains 13 residues. The TCR originated in a man aged 35-49 years in good health and CMV-seronegative. The source material was PBMCs. The V call is TRBV6-5, the J call TRBJ2-7, with D possibly matching TRBD1 (6 bases). DNA of the CDR3: TGTGCCAGCAGTGACAGGAATACCTACGAGCAGTACTTC. It codes for CASSDRNTYEQYF.